One T cell receptor (beta chain) is described in this entry. These data are taken from a study of T cell responses to AZD1222 COVID-19 vaccine. Profiled with immunoSEQ multiplex PCR; TCRdb holds only in-frame clones, not every one. Altogether some 150,000 clones are present, around 90% being singletons, with the ten largest covering around 1.7%. The germline gives CDR1 MNHEY, CDR2 SVGEGT. V lost 3 bases, J lost 0 bases, and 12 bases lay in between. The CDR3 runs 16 residues. This TCR came from an adult who received the AZD1222 COVID-19 vaccine. The input for sequencing was peripheral blood, taken 28 days after the second AZD1222 dose. The chain combines TRBV6-2 or TRBV6-3 with TRBJ2-1; no firm D call. The DNA for the CDR3 is TGTGCCAGCAGTTATAAGCTCCGAATCTCCTACAATGAGCAGTTCTTC. Translated, it gives CASSYKLRISYNEQFF.